This T cell receptor beta chain derives from a study of blood T cell repertoires in COVID-19. Only in-frame clones appear in the TCRdb table, and some are missing; sequencing was by immunoSEQ multiplex PCR. The sample has about 120,000 clones, around nine tenths seen once. Trimming took 8 bases from V and 5 from J, leaving 11 bases between them. Germline V gene data show CDR1 as KGHDR and CDR2 as SFDVKD. The CDR3 is made up of 13 amino acids. Sequencing used peripheral blood. This receptor was obtained from a woman between 65 and 79 years old with COVID-19, enrolled during active disease. The V and J genes are TRBV24-1 and TRBJ2-2; a possible D gene is TRBD2 (7 bases). This CDR3 reads CATKGGTTGELFF. CDR3 sequence (DNA): TGTGCCACCAAGGGAGGGACAACCGGGGAGCTGTTTTTT.